The 30 T cell receptor beta chains below come from one sample, sequenced in a study of beta chain features in type 1 diabetes. Every bit of the isolated RNA underwent reverse transcription, so sequencing read expressed TCRB transcripts. Profiling relied on immunoSEQ multiplex PCR, and the TCRdb table lists in-frame clones only, not all of them. Of some 240,000 clones listed, 11% are singletons. Sequenced: central memory CD4+ T cells from blood. The source of these receptors is a man aged 18 to 29 in good health.

V is TRBV30 and J is TRBJ1-3, with a tentative D call TRBD1 (6 bases). The CDR3 is 15 amino acids. Trimming took 2 bases from V and 4 from J, leaving 15 bases between them. The germline CDR1 and CDR2 sequences are GTSNPN and SVGIG (reference sequence). The CDR3 DNA reads as TGTGCCTGGAGTACCCATGTGGGGGCCGGAAACACCATATATTTT. Translating it yields CAWSTHVGAGNTIYF.

Here the CDR3 reads CASSADKSDQFF. The CDR3 bases are TGTGCCAGCAGTGCCGACAAGTCCGATCAGTTCTTC. The rearrangement links TRBV2 to TRBJ2-1; D is undetermined. Deletions cut 4 bases from V and 13 bases from J, with 14 bases between. Germline V CDR1 and CDR2: SNHLY, FYNNEI. The CDR3 is made up of 12 amino acids.

The chain couples TRBV28 to TRBJ2-7; D might be TRBD1 or TRBD2, each matching 7 bases. CDR1 and CDR2 from the germline V gene are MDHEN and SYDVKM. The CDR3 consists of 14 residues. Trimming shortened V by 7 bases and J by 2 bases, and 15 bases separated the two germline ends. CDR3 DNA: TGTGCCAGCACCCAGGGGGGGGCGACCTACGAGCAGTACTTC. Residues: CASTQGGATYEQYF.

This clone appeared many times. The gene calls are TRBV29-1 and TRBJ2-2; D is perhaps TRBD2 (5 bases). The CDR3 loop spans 11 amino acids. Looked up from germline, CDR1 is SQVTM and CDR2 is ANQGSEA. Trimming removed 4 bases at V and 6 bases at J, with 6 bases between. The CDR3 protein is CSVAGAGELFF. DNA for the CDR3: TGCAGCGTTGCCGGGGCCGGGGAGCTGTTTTTT.

Only a few counts were recorded for this clone. The gene calls are TRBV28 and TRBJ2-3; perhaps TRBD1 as D (5 bases). Germline CDR1 reads MDHEN; CDR2 reads SYDVKM. The CDR3 runs to 14 residues. V was cut by 3 bases and J by 0 bases, with 7 bases left in between. For the CDR3, the DNA is TGTGCCAGCAGTTTGGGGCAGAGCACAGATACGCAGTATTTT. Translated: CASSLGQSTDTQYF.

The gene calls are TRBV7-9 and TRBJ2-5; TRBD1 is a possible D gene (6 bases). V lost 1 base and J 8 bases, leaving 14 bases between the germline ends. Per germline, CDR1 SEHNR and CDR2 FQNEAQ (reference sequence). CDR3 length equals 14 residues. Written as DNA, the CDR3 is TGTGCCAGCAGCTTAGTTCCAGCACAGGGAACCCAGTACTTC. Translation: CASSLVPAQGTQYF.

V usage is TRBV5-1 and J usage is TRBJ2-3, with D possibly TRBD2 on 6 matching bases. The CDR3 is made up of 14 amino acids. Germline CDR1 reads SGHRS; CDR2 reads YFSETQ. Trimming removed 4 bases at V and 1 base at J, with 10 bases between. The CDR3 loop reads CASSAGSRTDTQYF. The DNA of the CDR3 is TGCGCCAGCAGCGCGGGGTCCCGCACAGATACGCAGTATTTT.

The chain carries TRBV7-9 and TRBJ1-2; a weak D match, TRBD1 (5 bases). The ends were cut back, 2 bases at V and 5 bases at J, with 9 bases in the middle. Germline V CDR1 and CDR2: SEHNR, FQNEAQ (reference sequence). This CDR3 contains 13 residues. Here the CDR3 DNA reads TGTGCCAGCAGCTTACCCCAGGGTTATGGCTACACCTTC. It yields the protein CASSLPQGYGYTF.

This clone was recorded at least ten times. This chain connects TRBV29-1 to TRBJ2-1; 9 bases match TRBD1. The J segment lost 6 bases and the V segment lost 1 base, leaving 10 bases of the junction unmatched. CDR3 length: 16 residues. The germline CDR1 and CDR2 sequences are SQVTM and ANQGSEA. CDR3 amino acids: CSVEAPTGTGSNEQFF. CDR3 coding DNA: TGCAGCGTTGAAGCCCCGACCGGGACAGGGAGCAATGAGCAGTTCTTC.

The chain employs TRBV10-3 and TRBJ2-5, with D perhaps TRBD2 (6 bases). Per germline, CDR1 ENHRY and CDR2 SYGVKD. The length of the CDR3 is 14 residues. The germline V and J ends were trimmed by 0 bases and 2 bases, with 7 bases remaining between them. Here the CDR3 reads CAISESSGQETQYF. CDR3 coding DNA: TGTGCCATCAGTGAGTCGAGCGGGCAAGAGACCCAGTACTTC.

The chain has TRBV20-1 and TRBJ2-1, with TRBD1 identical over 7 bases. CDR1 DFQATT and CDR2 SNEGSKA come from the germline V gene (reference sequence). The CDR3 has 11 amino acids. The CDR3 is CSGTGENEQFF. In DNA form, the CDR3 reads TGCAGCGGTACAGGGGAAAATGAGCAGTTCTTC.

This clone has a count of ten or more. This chain links TRBV29-1 with TRBJ2-7, with 11 bases aligning to TRBD1. J gave up 6 bases and V 6 bases, and 7 bases lay outside the gene matches. The germline V gene has CDR1 SQVTM and CDR2 ANQGSEA. This CDR3 comprises 13 residues. This CDR3 is CSVSWTGGAEQYF. CDR3 DNA: TGCAGCGTCTCTTGGACAGGGGGCGCCGAGCAGTACTTC.

This clone has a handful of counts. The gene calls are TRBV10-3 and TRBJ2-5, with TRBD1 matching 8 bases. Gene TRBJ2-7 matches the end of the DNA better, so the J call may be wrong. The germline CDR1 and CDR2 sequences are ENHRY and SYGVKD. The CDR3 totals 16 residues. CDR3 DNA: TGTGCCATCAGTGGGACAGGGACCGGCGGTGGCTACGAGCAGTACTTC. Translation gives CAISGTGTGGGYEQYF.

The genes are TRBV30 and TRBJ1-5; maybe TRBD1 (5 bases). Trimming stripped 0 bases from V and 9 bases from J, with 15 bases between. Germline V gives CDR1 GTSNPN, CDR2 SVGIG (reference sequence). CDR3 length equals 14 residues. CDR3 nucleotides: TGTGCCTGGAGTGTAATGGAGGGGCTAGGGCCCCAGCATTTT. Amino acid sequence: CAWSVMEGLGPQHF.

This clone was counted only a few times. This chain joins TRBV5-6 and TRBJ2-3, with a tentative D call TRBD2 (6 bases). The CDR3 length is 14 residues. Germline-derived CDR1 and CDR2 are SGHDT and YYEEEE. Trimming removed 0 bases from V and 8 bases from J, with 13 bases in between. This chain's CDR3 is CASSLEARRVTQYF. CDR3 nucleotide sequence: TGTGCCAGCAGCTTGGAAGCTAGGAGGGTTACGCAGTATTTT.

This clone was counted between two and nine times. The genes are TRBV28 and TRBJ1-2; 7 nucleotides match TRBD1. With V trimmed by 4 bases and J by 6 bases, 5 bases remained unmatched. This CDR3 has 13 residues. Germline V gene sequence: CDR1 MDHEN, CDR2 SYDVKM. CDR3 region: CASSSDREHGYTF. CDR3 DNA sequence: TGTGCCAGCAGTTCCGACAGGGAACATGGCTACACCTTC.

A few counts support this clone. The junction does not match germline at one end; this may be a read error. The genes are TRBV2 and TRBJ2-1, with 12 nucleotides matching TRBD2. The germline V gene has CDR1 SNHLY and CDR2 FYNNEI. The CDR3 is 15 amino acids. The CDR3 sequence is CASSEGLAGYNEQFF. CDR3 in DNA: TGTGCCAGCAGCGAAGGACTAGCGGGATATAATGAGCAGTTCTTC.

This clone was seen more than once but under ten times. This chain uses TRBV2 with TRBJ1-5; D remains unclear. V was pared by 1 base and J by 2 bases, with 6 bases between. CDR3 size: 14 residues. CDR1 and CDR2 (germline): SNHLY, FYNNEI. The CDR3 DNA reads as TGTGCCAGCAGTGAAGTGGATCGCAATCAGCCCCAGCATTTT. Its protein is CASSEVDRNQPQHF.

A few counts support this clone. This chain uses TRBV7-2 with TRBJ2-7; no clear D. The CDR3 runs 13 residues. V lost 2 bases and J 2 bases, leaving 7 bases between the germline ends. Germline loops: CDR1 SGHTA, CDR2 FQGNSA. The CDR3 loop reads CASSLILTYEQYF. DNA of the CDR3: TGTGCCAGCAGCTTAATTTTAACCTACGAGCAGTACTTC.

This clone occurred a few times. The V gene is TRBV30, the J gene TRBJ1-5; D remains unclear. The CDR3 sequence is 15 residues long. CDR1 is GTSNPN and CDR2 is SVGIG in the germline V gene (reference sequence). The ends were cut back, 3 bases at V and 3 bases at J, with 15 bases in the middle. The CDR3: CAWSPTGIPNQPQHF. The CDR3 nucleotides read TGTGCCTGGAGCCCGACCGGGATCCCCAATCAGCCCCAGCATTTT.

The J gene is TRBJ2-7, the V gene TRBV29-1; 8 nucleotides match TRBD1. Germline trimming cut 1 base from V and 5 bases from J; bases unmatched to any gene: 10. The CDR3 is 15 amino acids. The germline V gene has CDR1 SQVTM and CDR2 ANQGSEA. The CDR3 here is CSVEAPGGYGNEQYF. For the CDR3, the DNA is TGCAGCGTTGAAGCGCCAGGGGGCTATGGGAACGAGCAGTACTTC.

The V and J genes are TRBV29-1 and TRBJ1-2; D remains ambiguous. The V end lost 1 base, the J end lost 1 base, and 10 bases lay between the germline ends. Germline lookup yields CDR1 SQVTM and CDR2 ANQGSEA. The CDR3 is 14 residues long. CDR3 nucleotides: TGCAGCGTTGAAGGAGGCGGAAGTAACTATGGCTACACCTTC. Its translation is CSVEGGGSNYGYTF. The whole variable domain, filled in from reference TRBV29-1 and TRBJ1-2, reads SAVISQKPSRDICQRGTSLTIQCQVDSQVTMMFWYRQQPGQSLTLIATANQGSEATYESGFVIDKFPISRPNLTFSTLTVSNMSPEDSSIYLCSVEGGGSNYGYTFGSGTRLTVV.

This clone was counted only a few times. The chain couples TRBV4-3 to TRBJ2-2; 9 positions agree with TRBD1. This CDR3 spans 17 amino acids. Germline CDR1 and CDR2: LGHNA and YSLEER. V gave up 0 bases and J gave up 6 bases; unmatched junction bases: 8. CDR3 amino acids: CASSQDSGTGMAGELFF. Written as DNA, the CDR3 is TGCGCCAGCAGCCAAGATTCCGGGACAGGGATGGCCGGGGAGCTGTTTTTT.

This clone was detected a few times. The chain recombines TRBV7-6 with TRBJ1-5; 7 bases are shared with TRBD1. The CDR3 totals 14 residues. V gave up 1 base and J gave up 8 bases; unmatched junction bases: 5. Looked up from germline, CDR1 is SGHVS and CDR2 is FNYEAQ. The CDR3 DNA sequence: TGTGCCAGCAGCTTAGACAGGGGCTCAAAGCCCCAGCATTTT. Amino acids: CASSLDRGSKPQHF. Variable domain in full (rest from reference TRBV7-6 and TRBJ1-5): GAGVSQSPRYKVTKRGQDVALRCDPISGHVSLYWYRQALGQGPEFLTYFNYEAQQDKSGLPNDRFSAERPEGSISTLTIQRTEQRDSAMYRCASSLDRGSKPQHFGDGTRLSIL.

This sequence joins TRBV5-4 and TRBJ2-3; D is perhaps TRBD1 or TRBD2 (6 bases each). The CDR3 is 15 amino acids. Trimming took 0 bases from V and 3 from J, leaving 11 bases between them. CDR1 SGHNT and CDR2 YYREEE come from the germline V gene (reference sequence). The CDR3 nucleotides read TGTGCCAGCAGCTTGGATCGGGGGACAACAGATACGCAGTATTTT. Protein: CASSLDRGTTDTQYF.

The rearrangement links TRBV5-6 to TRBJ2-7; possible D gene TRBD1, 5 bases. CDR1 and CDR2 (germline): SGHDT, YYEEEE. With 0 bases removed from V and 3 bases from J, the gap between germline ends came to 10 bases. The CDR3 runs 14 residues. Here the CDR3 DNA reads TGTGCCAGCAGCTTGGGACAGCAGTTCTACGAGCAGTACTTC. Translating it yields CASSLGQQFYEQYF. The full variable domain, completed using reference TRBV5-6 and TRBJ2-7, is DAGVTQSPTHLIKTRGQQVTLRCSPKSGHDTVSWYQQALGQGPQFIFQYYEEEERQRGNFPDRFSGHQFPNYSSELNVNALLLGDSALYLCASSLGQQFYEQYFGPGTRLTVT.

The chain recombines TRBV25-1 with TRBJ1-1; tentatively, D is TRBD1 (5 bases). With 1 base removed from V and 5 bases from J, the gap between germline ends came to 11 bases. Per the germline V gene, CDR1 is MGHDK and CDR2 is SYGVNS. The CDR3 has 14 amino acids. The CDR3 DNA follows: TGTGCCAGCAGTGAATTTGGGGGACGGACTGAAGCTTTCTTT. Encoded protein: CASSEFGGRTEAFF.

This chain joins TRBV2 and TRBJ2-5, with D unresolved. The CDR3 contains 12 residues. V gave up 4 bases and J gave up 5 bases, with 8 bases separating them. CDR1 SNHLY and CDR2 FYNNEI come from the germline V gene. This chain's CDR3 is CASSALLETQYF. The CDR3 DNA is TGTGCCAGCAGTGCGCTTCTCGAGACCCAGTACTTC.

This clone came up many times. The chain combines TRBV29-1 with TRBJ1-2; 10 bases are shared with TRBD1. The CDR3 contains 13 residues. Germline V CDR1 and CDR2: SQVTM, ANQGSEA. V shed 0 bases and J 9 bases; nucleotides not matched to a gene: 4. CDR3 nucleotides: TGCAGCGTTGAAGATTGGGGACAGGGGAGCTACACCTTC. Translating gives CSVEDWGQGSYTF.

The chain joins TRBV7-3 to TRBJ2-1; maybe TRBD1 (5 bases). V dropped 5 bases and J dropped 9 bases, with 11 bases sitting between them. The CDR3 runs to 12 residues. The germline gives CDR1 SGHTA, CDR2 FQGTGA. CDR3 DNA sequence: TGTGCCAGCAGCCAAACAGGCGGTGAGCAGTTCTTC. Encoded protein: CASSQTGGEQFF.